This T cell receptor (beta chain) stems from a study of shared clonotypes between healthy human individuals. The donors were all Caucasian adults (living in Nashville, Tennessee). This clone has a single count. Unsorted PBMC replicate PCRs used roughly 300 ng DNA, 25,000 to 35,000 T cell genomes. How the authors handled the data: Junction-only sequences without quality scores were provided by ImmunoSEQ, so filtering was different. The data were produced by immunoSEQ multiplex PCR, yet TCRdb's version contains in-frame clones alone and is incomplete. D and trimming were read from the DNA, whereas the V and J calls and clone size are those reported in that table. The repertoire holds under 600,000 clones, with around 78% as singletons. V was cut by 1 base and J by 3 bases, with 9 bases left in between. The CDR3 extends over 14 amino acids. In germline, CDR1 is MDHEN, CDR2 SYDVKM.

The sequenced sample consisted of PBMCs. The TCR was taken from a woman in her thirties or forties in good health. Some clones in this sample may be carry-over from other donors' samples. The chain recombines TRBV28 with TRBJ1-2; D unresolved. The CDR3, as DNA: TGTGCCAGCAGTTTATCAAACTCCTACTATGGCTACACCTTC. The encoded protein is CASSLSNSYYGYTF.